A single sample gave rise to the 23 T cell receptor beta chains below, sequenced in a study of T cell changes during pregnancy in multiple sclerosis. Only in-frame clones appear in the TCRdb table, and some are missing; sequencing was by immunoSEQ multiplex PCR. The profile shows 60,000 to 85,000 clones, approximately 93% of them singletons. The specimen was peripheral blood, collected in the second trimester of pregnancy. These receptors all stem from a female donor with multiple sclerosis, enrolled in a pregnancy study.

This chain links TRBV7-9 with TRBJ1-1; D is perhaps TRBD1 (5 bases). This CDR3 has 14 amino acids. Germline V gene sequence: CDR1 SEHNR, CDR2 FQNEAQ (reference sequence). Trimming stripped 2 bases from V and 0 bases from J, with 7 bases between. CDR3: CASSLTGLNTEAFF. CDR3 in DNA: TGTGCCAGCAGCTTAACAGGCTTGAACACTGAAGCTTTCTTT.

The J gene is TRBJ1-5, the V gene TRBV6-1; TRBD1 matches 7 bases. Germline trimming cut 9 bases from V and 0 bases from J; bases unmatched to any gene: 8. CDR3 length: 15 amino acids. The germline CDR1 and CDR2 sequences are MNHNS and SASEGT. DNA for the CDR3: TGTGCCAGTGGACAGGTCCTCTATAGCAATCAGCCCCAGCATTTT. Amino acid sequence: CASGQVLYSNQPQHF.

As for this clone: A read error may produce the germline difference seen at one junction end. V and J are TRBV5-8 and TRBJ2-5, with a tentative D call TRBD2 (7 bases). Germline values: CDR1 SGHTS, CDR2 YDEGEE. CDR3 length: 13 amino acids. CDR3 loop: CASSLGGRKTQYF. In DNA, the CDR3 is TGTGCCAGCAGTTTGGGGGGGCGAAAGACCCAGTACTTC.

The chain links TRBV9 to TRBJ2-7; 12 bases are a match to TRBD2. V was clipped by 3 bases and J by 4 bases; unmatched bases: 5. Germline V CDR1 and CDR2: SGDLS, YYNGEE. The CDR3 runs 15 residues. The CDR3 here is CASSARLAGVYEQYF. In DNA, the CDR3 is TGTGCCAGCAGCGCAAGACTAGCGGGAGTATACGAGCAGTACTTC.

This chain links TRBV5-1 with TRBJ2-3; 11 nucleotides line up with TRBD2. CDR1 and CDR2 (germline): SGHRS, YFSETQ. This CDR3 spans 16 amino acids. With 0 bases clipped from V and 2 bases from J, the junction kept 2 bases outside the gene matches. CDR3 region: CASSLGLAGPTDTQYF. The CDR3 DNA is TGCGCCAGCAGCTTGGGACTAGCGGGACCCACAGATACGCAGTATTTT.

This chain joins TRBV11-2 and TRBJ1-1; no firm D call. V lost 1 base and J lost 4, with 7 bases in between. The germline CDR1 and CDR2 sequences are SGHAT and FQNNGV. The CDR3 loop spans 13 amino acids. CDR3 sequence: CASSLGPSTEAFF. The CDR3 DNA reads TGTGCCAGCAGCTTAGGCCCCAGCACTGAAGCTTTCTTT.

The chain couples TRBV6-1 to TRBJ2-1; D is unresolved. Between the trimmed V and J ends, which lost 4 bases and 8 bases, there was a span of 12 bases. Germline V gene lookup returns CDR1 MNHNS and CDR2 SASEGT. The CDR3 is made up of 13 amino acids. CDR3 DNA: TGTGCCAGCAGTGGGTCCCCAGGCTATGAGCAGTTCTTC. Translation gives CASSGSPGYEQFF.

The chain uses TRBV18 and TRBJ2-5, with 7 positions matching TRBD1. Germline CDR1 and CDR2: KGHSH and LQKENI. The CDR3 length is 14 residues. The J segment lost 1 base and the V segment lost 4 bases, leaving 3 bases of the junction unmatched. CDR3 in DNA: TGTGCCAGCTCACTCCCAGGGGGCCAAGAGACCCAGTACTTC. Protein: CASSLPGGQETQYF.

This rearrangement joins TRBV7-2 to TRBJ2-1, with 11 nucleotides matching TRBD2. This CDR3 has 14 residues. Germline assignment: CDR1 SGHTA and CDR2 FQGNSA. The junction had 3 bases not matched to a gene; V was cut back by 1 base and J by 10 bases. The CDR3 is CASSLVSSGREQFF. CDR3 sequence (DNA): TGTGCCAGCAGCTTAGTTTCTAGCGGGAGGGAGCAGTTCTTC.

This rearrangement joins TRBV25-1 to TRBJ2-5; no clear D gene. The J call may be in error: the DNA end matches TRBJ2-7 better. CDR3 length: 14 residues. The germline V gene has CDR1 MGHDK and CDR2 SYGVNS. In DNA form, the CDR3 reads TGTGCCAGCAGCCCAGACACGTCGACCTCCGAGCAGTACTTC. It yields the protein CASSPDTSTSEQYF.

V is TRBV19 and J is TRBJ1-5, with 10 bases aligning to TRBD1. V shed 3 bases and J 9 bases; nucleotides not matched to a gene: 8. Germline CDR1 reads LNHDA; CDR2 reads SQIVND (reference sequence). The CDR3 has 15 residues. The CDR3 region has the DNA TGTGCCAGTAGTATCGCCCGGGACAGGGGAAGGCCCCAGCATTTT. This sequence encodes CASSIARDRGRPQHF.

This sequence joins TRBV6-5 and TRBJ1-2; D is uncertain. CDR1 MNHEY and CDR2 SVGAGI come from the germline V gene. CDR3 length: 14 residues. The V gene lost 6 bases and the J gene lost 2 bases, with 13 bases spanning the gap. The CDR3 DNA sequence: TGTGCCAGCAGGACCGACAAAAGGAACTATGGCTACACCTTC. Translation: CASRTDKRNYGYTF.

This chain uses TRBV4-2 with TRBJ2-2; TRBD2 agrees at 15 bases. Trimming removed 4 bases from V and 5 bases from J; junction bases left unmatched: 5. The germline V gene has CDR1 LGHNA and CDR2 YNFKEQ. CDR3 length: 17 amino acids. The DNA of the CDR3 is TGTGCCAGCAGCCCGAGGACTAGCGGGGGGGCAACCGGGGAGCTGTTTTTT. This encodes CASSPRTSGGATGELFF.

The chain carries TRBV7-2 and TRBJ1-3; no firm D call. Trimming pared 5 bases from V and 7 bases from J, leaving 12 bases between. Germline V gene lookup returns CDR1 SGHTA and CDR2 FQGNSA. CDR3 length equals 13 residues. The CDR3 sequence is CASSPGRGNTIYF. In nucleotides, the CDR3 is TGTGCCAGCAGCCCCGGCCGGGGTAACACCATATATTTT.

V is TRBV7-6 and J is TRBJ2-7; 7 bases line up with TRBD2. The J segment lost 7 bases and the V segment lost 6 bases, leaving 18 bases of the junction unmatched. Germline V gene data show CDR1 as SGHVS and CDR2 as FNYEAQ. This CDR3 has 16 residues. The CDR3 reads CASSTPRGERLGEQYF. CDR3 bases: TGTGCCAGCAGTACTCCCCGGGGGGAGAGACTAGGGGAGCAGTACTTC.

V and J are TRBV15 and TRBJ1-2; no firm D call. Per germline, CDR1 LNHNV and CDR2 YYDKDF (reference sequence). V dropped 6 bases and J dropped 5 bases, with 13 bases sitting between them. The CDR3 extends over 13 amino acids. The chain's CDR3 is CATSEVQGYGYTF. The CDR3 bases are TGTGCCACCAGTGAGGTACAAGGATATGGCTACACCTTC. The full variable domain, completed using reference TRBV15 and TRBJ1-2, is DAMVIQNPRYQVTQFGKPVTLSCSQTLNHNVMYWYQQKSSQAPKLLFHYYDKDFNNEADTPDNFQSRRPNTSFCFLDIRSPGLGDTAMYLCATSEVQGYGYTFGSGTRLTVV.

The V gene is TRBV19, the J gene TRBJ1-5, with no clear D. The CDR3 runs 15 residues. With 10 bases removed from V and 5 bases from J, the gap between germline ends came to 21 bases. CDR1 LNHDA and CDR2 SQIVND come from the germline V gene (reference sequence). CDR3 amino acids: CATSPRGYEDQPQHF. The CDR3 nucleotides are TGTGCCACCTCACCGCGGGGTTATGAGGATCAGCCCCAGCATTTT.

J is TRBJ1-1 and V is TRBV2, with 7 positions matching TRBD1. The CDR3 runs 12 residues. Per germline, CDR1 SNHLY and CDR2 FYNNEI. Trimming removed 7 bases from V and 9 bases from J; junction bases left unmatched: 8. In nucleotides, the CDR3 is TGTGCCAGCACCTCGACAGGGCCCCAAGCTTTCTTT. This codes for CASTSTGPQAFF.

This clone occurred a few times. The V gene is TRBV10-1, the J gene TRBJ2-1; 7 nucleotides align to TRBD2. J was trimmed by 10 bases and V by 7 bases; bases with no gene match: 13. CDR1 and CDR2 from the germline V gene are WNHNN and SYGVQD (reference sequence). This CDR3 spans 14 amino acids. CDR3 in amino acids: CASTPGTTPSEQFF. For the CDR3, the DNA is TGCGCCAGCACCCCAGGGACTACGCCGTCGGAGCAGTTCTTC.

This chain connects TRBV4-2 to TRBJ2-2, with D perhaps matching TRBD2 (6 bases). V lost 0 bases, J lost 4 bases, and 9 bases lay in between. CDR3 size: 15 residues. The germline V gene has CDR1 LGHNA and CDR2 YNFKEQ. The CDR3 coding sequence is TGTGCCAGCAGCCAAGAGGGGGAGGCCACCGGGGAGCTGTTTTTT. It encodes CASSQEGEATGELFF.

The V gene is TRBV19, the J gene TRBJ2-7, with TRBD1 matching 10 bases. V shed 6 bases, J shed 4 bases, and the junction held 9 bases outside the gene matches. Germline CDR1 LNHDA, CDR2 SQIVND (reference sequence). The CDR3 is made up of 15 amino acids. This chain's CDR3 is CASSIGTGAWYEQYF. The CDR3 DNA reads as TGTGCCAGTAGCATCGGGACAGGGGCATGGTACGAGCAGTACTTC.

J is TRBJ1-1 and V is TRBV15; a weak D match, TRBD1 (5 bases). Trimming shortened V by 2 bases and J by 6 bases, and 13 bases separated the two germline ends. CDR3 length: 14 residues. Per germline, CDR1 LNHNV and CDR2 YYDKDF (reference sequence). The CDR3 reads CATSRRGPPPEAFF. For the CDR3, the DNA is TGTGCCACCAGCAGAAGGGGCCCTCCCCCTGAAGCTTTCTTT.

The chain combines TRBV5-4 with TRBJ2-7, with D perhaps TRBD2 (5 bases). The CDR3 contains 15 residues. The V end was cut by 4 bases, the J end by 0 bases, with 14 bases between. From germline, CDR1 is SGHNT and CDR2 YYREEE (reference sequence). CDR3 residues: CASSPRSGYSYEQYF. CDR3 sequence (DNA): TGTGCCAGCAGCCCCCGAAGCGGTTACTCCTACGAGCAGTACTTC.